This TCR beta chain came from a study of blood T cell repertoires in COVID-19. About the research overall: Sources were T cells, B-cell-depleted T cells, or PBMCs; the material itself was cDNA or gDNA.

The Seattle patients, enrolled during active infection, were followed longitudinally. In the authors' methods: Counts of nucleated cells, estimated from reference gene primer amplification, were obtained. The data were produced by immunoSEQ multiplex PCR, yet TCRdb's version contains in-frame clones alone and is incomplete. The V and J calls and clone size were taken over from that table, and D and trimming were inferred from the DNA. The table lists roughly 200,000 clones, around nine tenths of them singletons. The J segment lost 4 bases and the V segment lost 4 bases, leaving 4 bases of the junction unmatched. There are 14 residues in the CDR3. Germline V gene lookup returns CDR1 PRHDT and CDR2 FYEKMQ (reference sequence).

The chain links TRBV13 to TRBJ2-1; 7 bases line up with TRBD1. Material for sequencing was peripheral blood. The sequence came from a man aged 45-60 years with COVID-19, enrolled during active disease. CDR3 loop: CASSSDRIYNEQFF. The CDR3 DNA sequence: TGTGCCAGCAGCTCGGACAGGATTTACAATGAGCAGTTCTTC.